A selection of T cell receptor beta chains follows, all from one sample in a study of shared clonotypes between healthy human individuals. This table comes from immunoSEQ multiplex PCR, and its TCRdb copy is limited to in-frame clones, with some not included. The data show fewer than 3 million clones, with 85% to 95% seen just once and more than 0.35% held by the top ten. The sample comprised naive CD4+ T cells from PBMCs. The receptors were gathered from a young man in good health. Some clones in this sample may be carry-over from other donors' samples. The CDR3 runs from the conserved cysteine through the conserved F or W. D genes are given only for firm matches. Size is omitted from some rows. Given values are once, few, many or a class for expanded clones.

V gene	clone size	D gene	J gene	CDR3 protein	CDR3 DNA
TRBV4-1	-	-	TRBJ1-2	CASSQSGFDYGYTF	TGCGCCAGCAGCCAGTCAGGGTTCGACTATGGCTACACCTTC
TRBV6-5	-	-	TRBJ1-3	CASLDPNGNTIYF	TGTGCCAGCCTTGACCCCAATGGAAACACCATATATTTT
TRBV11-2	once	-	TRBJ2-7	CASSLDRGPYEQYF	TGTGCCAGCAGCTTAGATCGAGGACCCTACGAGCAGTACTTC
TRBV6-1	-	-	TRBJ2-1	CASSGYTGHNEQFF	TGTGCCAGCAGTGGCTACACGGGACACAATGAGCAGTTCTTC
TRBV28	-	-	TRBJ2-7	CASSSPIIGLRYNYEQYF	TGTGCCAGCAGTTCCCCAATCATCGGCCTACGGTATAACTACGAGCAGTACTTC
TRBV6-6	-	-	TRBJ1-1	CASRDGLGNTEAFF	TGTGCCAGCAGAGACGGCCTGGGGAACACTGAAGCTTTCTTT
TRBV6-1	-	-	TRBJ1-2	CASSETVPGYTF	TGTGCCAGCAGTGAAACGGTTCCTGGCTACACCTTC
TRBV4-1	-	-	TRBJ1-6	CASSPPFSPLHF	TGCGCCAGCAGCCCCCCGTTTTCACCCCTCCACTTT
TRBV14	-	TRBD1	TRBJ1-4	CASSQEMDRATNEKLFF	TGTGCCAGCAGCCAAGAAATGGACAGGGCAACTAATGAAAAACTGTTTTTT
TRBV14	-	-	TRBJ2-7	CASSDNRVLGEQYF	TGTGCCAGCAGCGATAACAGGGTTTTGGGGGAGCAGTACTTC
TRBV7-3	-	-	TRBJ1-2	CASSLTSEGDGYTF	TGTGCCAGCAGCTTAACTTCAGAGGGTGATGGCTACACCTTC
TRBV4-1	-	-	TRBJ2-3	CASSHPSPGFTDTQYF	TGCGCCAGCAGCCATCCCTCCCCCGGATTCACAGATACGCAGTATTTT
TRBV18	-	TRBD1	TRBJ1-3	CASSPLYLQGATSGNTIYF	TGTGCCAGCTCACCCCTGTATCTACAGGGGGCCACCTCTGGAAACACCATATATTTT
TRBV9	-	-	TRBJ2-6	CASSLGTTGANVLTF	TGTGCCAGCAGCCTAGGGACAACTGGGGCCAACGTCCTGACTTTC
TRBV30	-	-	TRBJ1-2	CAPDILNYGYTF	TGTGCCCCCGACATCTTGAACTATGGCTACACCTTC
TRBV6-1	-	TRBD1	TRBJ1-1	CASSRTGAEAFF	TGTGCCAGCAGTAGGACAGGGGCGGAAGCTTTCTTT
TRBV18	once	TRBD1	TRBJ2-5	CASSDRQGAWETQYF	TGTGCCAGCTCAGACAGACAGGGGGCATGGGAGACCCAGTACTTC
TRBV16	once	-	TRBJ1-5	CASSQAGNQPQHF	TGTGCCAGCAGCCAAGCAGGGAATCAGCCCCAGCATTTT
TRBV5-8	-	TRBD1	TRBJ1-1	CASSLGRGLVAFF	TGTGCCAGCAGCTTGGGCAGGGGGCTCGTCGCTTTCTTT
TRBV7-9	-	TRBD1	TRBJ2-6	CASSRGTGGMLSGANVLTF	TGTGCCAGCAGCCGTGGGACAGGGGGCATGTTGTCTGGGGCCAACGTCCTGACTTTC
TRBV6-1	-	-	TRBJ1-5	CASSDRGSNQPQHF	TGTGCCAGCAGTGATCGGGGGAGCAATCAGCCCCAGCATTTT
TRBV9	-	-	TRBJ1-3	CASTYREGGNTIYF	TGTGCCAGCACGTACCGGGAAGGTGGAAACACCATATATTTT
TRBV21-1	-	-	TRBJ2-7	CAICGDPYEQYF	TGTGCCATATGCGGGGATCCCTACGAGCAGTACTTC
TRBV2	-	TRBD1	TRBJ2-5	CASRRQGLNQETQYF	TGTGCCAGCAGAAGACAGGGCTTAAACCAAGAGACCCAGTACTTC
TRBV2	-	-	TRBJ1-1	CASRMGRQGPEAFF	TGTGCCAGCAGAATGGGCAGGCAGGGACCTGAAGCTTTCTTT
TRBV7-3	-	TRBD2	TRBJ2-1	CASSPSRSGNEQFF	TGTGCCAGCAGCCCCTCCCGTAGCGGGAATGAGCAGTTCTTC
TRBV28	-	-	TRBJ2-3	CASSLGGVSTDTQYF	TGTGCCAGCAGTCTAGGGGGGGTTAGCACAGATACGCAGTATTTT
TRBV28	-	-	TRBJ2-5	CASSPNSAPLSQYF	TGTGCCAGCAGCCCCAATAGTGCCCCCTTAAGCCAGTACTTC
TRBV9	-	TRBD2	TRBJ2-1	CASSVAGRNNEQFF	TGTGCCAGCAGCGTAGCCGGGAGGAACAATGAGCAGTTCTTC
TRBV28	-	TRBD1	TRBJ1-3	CASSPRAGGVGYSGNTIYF	TGTGCCAGCAGTCCCCGCGCAGGGGGCGTTGGGTATTCTGGAAACACCATATATTTT
TRBV9	-	-	TRBJ1-1	CASSTRQGEAFF	TGTGCCAGCAGCACCAGGCAGGGTGAAGCTTTCTTT
TRBV19	-	-	TRBJ2-5	CASSIGGTQYF	TGTGCCAGTAGTATCGGGGGGACCCAGTACTTC
TRBV2	-	-	TRBJ2-1	CASSTTLRGPSGNEQFF	TGTGCCAGCAGCACCACATTAAGGGGTCCGTCTGGGAATGAGCAGTTCTTC
TRBV5-1	-	TRBD2	TRBJ2-1	CASLRTSGSYEQFF	TGCGCCAGCCTCAGGACTAGCGGGAGCTATGAGCAGTTCTTC
TRBV7-3	-	TRBD1	TRBJ1-2	CASSPGQGSFGYTF	TGTGCCAGCAGCCCCGGACAGGGATCCTTTGGCTACACCTTC
TRBV5-4	-	-	TRBJ1-4	CASSLGGIGEKLFF	TGTGCCAGCAGCTTGGGTGGGATTGGTGAAAAACTGTTTTTT
TRBV6-5	-	-	TRBJ1-1	CASSYSSRVEAFF	TGTGCCAGCAGTTACTCTTCCAGGGTGGAGGCTTTCTTT
TRBV29-1	-	-	TRBJ2-3	CSDKNTDTQYF	TGCAGCGACAAGAACACAGATACGCAGTATTTT
TRBV28	once	-	TRBJ2-7	CASCPWGELNYEQYF	TGTGCCAGCTGCCCGTGGGGGGAGCTTAATTACGAGCAGTACTTC
TRBV10-3	-	-	TRBJ2-3	CAISEGPDTQYF	TGTGCCATCAGTGAAGGCCCAGATACGCAGTATTTT
TRBV11-1	-	-	TRBJ2-7	CASSSMTISYEQYF	TGTGCCAGCAGCTCGATGACTATTTCCTACGAGCAGTACTTC
TRBV5-1	-	-	TRBJ2-5	CASSLLSPPSSETQYF	TGCGCCAGCAGCTTATTAAGTCCTCCCTCCTCGGAGACCCAGTACTTC
TRBV5-1	-	TRBD1	TRBJ2-7	CASSAGQGSHEQYF	TGCGCCAGCAGCGCGGGACAGGGTAGCCACGAGCAGTACTTC
TRBV20-1	-	-	TRBJ1-2	CSASKNYGYTF	TGCAGTGCTAGTAAAAACTATGGCTACACCTTC
TRBV5-1	few	TRBD1	TRBJ2-5	CASSLVGTGQETQYF	TGCGCCAGCAGCTTGGTAGGGACAGGGCAAGAGACCCAGTACTTC
TRBV15	-	TRBD1	TRBJ2-2	CATSREGTGNTGELFF	TGTGCCACCAGCAGAGAAGGGACAGGGAATACCGGGGAGCTGTTTTTT
TRBV30	once	TRBD1	TRBJ2-3	CAWSPGQAGTDTQYF	TGTGCCTGGAGTCCCGGACAGGCCGGCACAGATACGCAGTATTTT